The rows below give T cell receptor beta chains drawn from one sample of a study of radiotherapy plus CTLA-4 blockade in lung cancer. Profiled with immunoSEQ multiplex PCR; TCRdb holds only in-frame clones, not every one. The profile covers some 45,000 clones, with more than 70% appearing a single time and approximately 8.3% taken by the ten largest. Sequencing used peripheral blood, obtained from a patient treated with radiotherapy plus ipilimumab. The receptor source for this set is a human donor with non-small cell lung cancer who had stable disease on radiotherapy plus ipilimumab. Both conserved end residues are part of each CDR3. The order of the fields is D gene, V gene, J gene, clone size, CDR3 protein, CDR3 DNA. D genes are given only for firm matches. Rows may omit the clone size; those that give it use once, few, many or a size class.

>NA|TRBV19|TRBJ1-3|NA
CASRPQGPGGNTIYF
TGTGCCAGTAGGCCTCAGGGACCGGGAGGAAACACCATATATTTT
>NA|TRBV4-3|TRBJ1-1|few
CASSHQGGTEAFF
TGCGCCAGCAGCCACCAGGGTGGCACTGAAGCTTTCTTT
>NA|TRBV11-3|TRBJ1-1|few
CASSPRGGGHTEAFF
TGTGCCAGCAGCCCCCGGGGGGGCGGCCACACTGAAGCTTTCTTT
>TRBD2|TRBV6-1|TRBJ2-2|NA
CASSEGLRELFF
TGTGCCAGCAGTGAGGGACTAAGGGAGCTGTTTTTT
>NA|TRBV30|TRBJ2-7|NA
CAWRPGTNYEQYF
TGTGCCTGGAGGCCGGGAACTAACTACGAGCAGTACTTC
>NA|TRBV10-3|TRBJ2-3|NA
CAISVGSGQGQGDTQYF
TGTGCCATCAGTGTAGGGTCAGGGCAGGGCCAGGGGGATACGCAGTATTTT
>NA|TRBV7-2|TRBJ2-3|NA
CASSLVGQTTDTQYF
TGTGCCAGCAGCTTAGTTGGGCAGACCACAGATACGCAGTATTTT
>TRBD1|TRBV11-2|TRBJ1-2|NA
CASSLLGRDSYGYTF
TGTGCCAGCAGCTTATTGGGGCGGGACAGCTATGGCTACACCTTC
>TRBD1|TRBV5-1|TRBJ2-3|NA
CASSLAGTGNPDTQYF
TGCGCCAGCAGCTTGGCCGGGACAGGAAATCCAGATACGCAGTATTTT
>NA|TRBV7-8|TRBJ1-4|NA
CASSLAGRANEKLFF
TGTGCCAGCAGCTTAGCGGGCAGGGCTAATGAAAAACTGTTTTTT
>NA|TRBV18|TRBJ2-1|NA
CASSLAAGNEQFF
TGTGCCAGCTCACTGGCAGCTGGAAATGAGCAGTTCTTC